This record concerns one TCR beta chain sequence. This entry is derived from a study of blood T cell repertoires in COVID-19. As for the study in general: The study drew acute and convalescent COVID-19 samples from the United States, Italy and Spain. The analysed material was cDNA or gDNA that came from T cells, B-cell-depleted T cells, or PBMCs.

In the study's own analysis: Reference gene primer amplification gave nucleated cell count estimates. The data were produced by immunoSEQ multiplex PCR, yet TCRdb's version contains in-frame clones alone and is incomplete. The V and J calls and clone size come from that table; D and trimming were worked out from the DNA. The sample consists of 28,000 or so clones, 88% of them appearing once. This CDR3 region has 16 residues. V gave up 0 bases and J gave up 4 bases; unmatched junction bases: 7. Germline V gene sequence: CDR1 SGDLS, CDR2 YYNGEE. The source is a woman between 50 and 59 years old with active COVID-19. The chain combines TRBV9 with TRBJ2-1; 7 bases fit TRBD2. The specimen sequenced was peripheral blood. CDR3 sequence (DNA): TGTGCCAGCAGCGTAGGGTCTAGCGGCTTTTACAATGAGCAGTTCTTC. Translation gives CASSVGSSGFYNEQFF.